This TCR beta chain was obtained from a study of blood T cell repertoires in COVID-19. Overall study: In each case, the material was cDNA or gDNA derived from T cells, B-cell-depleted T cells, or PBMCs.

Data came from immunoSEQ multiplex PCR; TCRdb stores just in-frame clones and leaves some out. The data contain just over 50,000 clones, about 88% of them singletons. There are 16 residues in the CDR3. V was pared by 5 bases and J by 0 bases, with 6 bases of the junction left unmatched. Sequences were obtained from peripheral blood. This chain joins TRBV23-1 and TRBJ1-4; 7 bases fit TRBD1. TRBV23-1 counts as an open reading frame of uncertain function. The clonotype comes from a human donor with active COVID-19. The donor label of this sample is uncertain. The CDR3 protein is CASSTGDLATNEKLFF. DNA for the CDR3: TGCGCCAGCAGTACAGGGGACTTAGCAACTAATGAAAAACTGTTTTTT.